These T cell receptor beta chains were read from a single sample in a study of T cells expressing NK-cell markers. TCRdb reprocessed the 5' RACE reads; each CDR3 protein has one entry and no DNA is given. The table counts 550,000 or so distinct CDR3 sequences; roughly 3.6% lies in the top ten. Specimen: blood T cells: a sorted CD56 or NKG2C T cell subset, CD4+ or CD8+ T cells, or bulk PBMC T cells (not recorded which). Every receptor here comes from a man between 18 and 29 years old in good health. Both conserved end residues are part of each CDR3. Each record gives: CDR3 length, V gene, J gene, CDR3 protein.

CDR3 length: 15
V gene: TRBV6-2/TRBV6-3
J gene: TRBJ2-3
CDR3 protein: CASSDRDRGSDTQYF

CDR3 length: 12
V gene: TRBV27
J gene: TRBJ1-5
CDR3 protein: CASGRGDQPQHF

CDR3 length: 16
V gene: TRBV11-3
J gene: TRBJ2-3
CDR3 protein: CASSLGTGTSTDTQYF

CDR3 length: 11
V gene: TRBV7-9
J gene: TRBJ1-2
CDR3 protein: CASSLEEGYTF

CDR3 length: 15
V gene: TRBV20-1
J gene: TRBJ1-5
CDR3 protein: CSARDPDGSNQPQHF

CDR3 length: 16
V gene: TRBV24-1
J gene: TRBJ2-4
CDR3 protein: CATSDTRDRDKNIQYF

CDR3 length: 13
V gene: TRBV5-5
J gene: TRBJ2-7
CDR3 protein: CASSLSLVYEQYF

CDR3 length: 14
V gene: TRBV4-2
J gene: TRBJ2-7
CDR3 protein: CASSQRDALYEQYF

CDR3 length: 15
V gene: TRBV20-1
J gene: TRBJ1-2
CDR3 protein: CSARNDRVTDYGYTF

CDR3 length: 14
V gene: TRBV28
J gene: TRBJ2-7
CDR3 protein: CASRSGAHMYEQYF

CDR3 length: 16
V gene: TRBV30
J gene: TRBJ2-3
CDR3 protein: CASTRTSGRLADTQYF

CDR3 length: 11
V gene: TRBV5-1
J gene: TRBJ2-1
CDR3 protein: CASSLSHKQFF

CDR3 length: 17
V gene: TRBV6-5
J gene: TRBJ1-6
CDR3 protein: CASSYGGRGTGNSPLHF

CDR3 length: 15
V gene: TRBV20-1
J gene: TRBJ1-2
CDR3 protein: CSAQQTAGTNYGYTF

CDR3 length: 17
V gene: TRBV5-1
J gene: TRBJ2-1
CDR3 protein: CASSLGPRLSSYNEQFF

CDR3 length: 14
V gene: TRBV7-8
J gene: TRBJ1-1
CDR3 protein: CASSITGVNTEAFF

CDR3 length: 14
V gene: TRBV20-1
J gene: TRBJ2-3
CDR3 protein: CSARELAGWDTQYF

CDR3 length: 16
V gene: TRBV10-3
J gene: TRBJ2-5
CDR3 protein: CAISEGGGRVEETQYF

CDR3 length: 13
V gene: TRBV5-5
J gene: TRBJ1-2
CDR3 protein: CASSLDASYGYTF

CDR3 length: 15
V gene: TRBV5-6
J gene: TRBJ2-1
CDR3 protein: CASSLPQGVGNEQFF

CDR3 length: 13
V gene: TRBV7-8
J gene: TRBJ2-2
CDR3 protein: CASSLGGVVELFF

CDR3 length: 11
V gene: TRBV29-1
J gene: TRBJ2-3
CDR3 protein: CSGGVGDTQYF

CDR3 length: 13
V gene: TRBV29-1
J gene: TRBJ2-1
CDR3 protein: CSPTGGSGAEQFF

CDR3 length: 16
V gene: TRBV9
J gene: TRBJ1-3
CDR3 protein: CASSPRRPFSGNTIYF

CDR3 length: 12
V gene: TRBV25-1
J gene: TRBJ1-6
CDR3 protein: CASKEGARPLHF

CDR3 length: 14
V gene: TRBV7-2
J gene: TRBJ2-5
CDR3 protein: CASSFGQPEETQYF

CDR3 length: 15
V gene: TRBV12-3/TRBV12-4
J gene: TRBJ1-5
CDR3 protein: CASSLELSEGQPQHF

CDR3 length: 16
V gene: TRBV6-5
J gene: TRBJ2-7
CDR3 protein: CAAAEGPIFVAYEQYF

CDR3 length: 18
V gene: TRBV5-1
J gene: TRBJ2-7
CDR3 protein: CASSLATSGRAISYEQYF

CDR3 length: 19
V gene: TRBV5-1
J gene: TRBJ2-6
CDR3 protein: CASSLEILTVQSGANVLTF

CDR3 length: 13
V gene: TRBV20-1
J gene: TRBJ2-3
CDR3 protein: CSARKGGTDTQYF

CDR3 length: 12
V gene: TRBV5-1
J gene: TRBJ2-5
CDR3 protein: CASSLKQETQYF

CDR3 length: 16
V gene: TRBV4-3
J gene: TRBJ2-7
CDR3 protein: CASSQVATSGSYEQYF